A single sample is the source of the 30 T cell receptor beta chains below, sequenced in a study of cytomegalovirus exposure and HLA in healthy donors (TCRdb year 2017). Receptors were amplified or captured by the immunoSEQ multiplex PCR assay. For the multiplex PCR, a mixture combining 60 forward primers for TCR Vbeta segments and 13 reverse primers for TCR Jbeta segments was used. The source is immuneACCESS, and TCRdb retained only in-frame sequences with V and J called. Part of the clones is not carried over; for the studies checked, unresolved V genes explain less than half of this, and the remainder is unexplained. This sample comprises about 130,000 clones, approximately 85% of them detected only once. The ten most abundant clones make up 10% to 12% of the sample. The sample consisted of PBMCs. Source of these receptors: a male donor in good health and CMV-seropositive.

This clone has just one count. The chain carries TRBV15 and TRBJ1-5; maybe TRBD1 (6 bases). CDR1 and CDR2 (germline): LNHNV, YYDKDF (reference sequence). Between the trimmed V and J ends, which lost 3 bases and 3 bases, there was a span of 21 bases. The CDR3 is 18 amino acids. In DNA form, the CDR3 reads TGTGCCACCAGCAGGGGGGCTGGGGCAGGGGATTCCAATCAGCCCCAGCATTTT. Translation gives CATSRGAGAGDSNQPQHF.

The genes are TRBV5-1 and TRBJ2-1; 7 bases map to TRBD1. The CDR3 consists of 14 residues. Losses at the gene ends were 4 bases for V and 7 bases for J; bases not matched to a gene: 8. In germline, CDR1 is SGHRS, CDR2 YFSETQ. DNA for the CDR3: TGCGCCAGCAGCAGCGGACAGGACCGAAATGAGCAGTTCTTC. This gives the protein CASSSGQDRNEQFF.

The gene calls are TRBV27 and TRBJ2-7, with TRBD2 matching over 8 bases. The CDR3 loop spans 16 amino acids. Germline V lookup: CDR1 MNHEY, CDR2 SMNVEV (reference sequence). V was pared by 0 bases and J by 4 bases, with 8 bases of the junction left unmatched. CDR3 nucleotides: TGTGCCAGCAGTTTATCGCGGGAGGCCCCTGCTTACGAGCAGTACTTC. It encodes CASSLSREAPAYEQYF.

V gene TRBV5-1 combines with J gene TRBJ1-1; no firm D call. The CDR3 covers 15 residues. Deletions cut 4 bases from V and 4 bases from J, with 17 bases between. Germline V CDR1 and CDR2: SGHRS, YFSETQ. CDR3 loop: CASSPARQAGTEAFF. The DNA for the CDR3 is TGCGCCAGCAGCCCGGCCCGGCAGGCCGGCACTGAAGCTTTCTTT.

The J gene is TRBJ2-5, the V gene TRBV7-9, with TRBD2 identical over 13 bases. V lost 5 bases and J lost 5; bases outside the gene matches: 5. CDR1 SEHNR and CDR2 FQNEAQ come from the germline V gene (reference sequence). The CDR3 has 15 amino acids. CDR3 coding DNA: TGTGCCAGCAGCCTGGGACTAGCGGGAACGGAGACCCAGTACTTC. It encodes CASSLGLAGTETQYF.

The chain recombines TRBV19 with TRBJ2-1; 13 bases match TRBD2. After removal of 5 bases from V and 9 bases from J, the junction contained 7 bases not matched to a gene. Germline CDR1 reads LNHDA; CDR2 reads SQIVND (reference sequence). This CDR3 region has 15 residues. The CDR3 protein is CASSGTSGAGGEQFF. DNA for the CDR3: TGTGCCAGTAGTGGGACTAGCGGGGCCGGCGGTGAGCAGTTCTTC. Looking up the rest from reference TRBV19 and TRBJ2-1 gives the full variable domain: DGGITQSPKYLFRKEGQNVTLSCEQNLNHDAMYWYRQDPGQGLRLIYYSQIVNDFQKGDIAEGYSVSREKKESFPLTVTSAQKNPTAFYLCASSGTSGAGGEQFFGPGTRLTVL.

The V and J genes are TRBV7-6 and TRBJ2-1; 13 bases map to TRBD2. Unmatched junction bases numbered 3, after V lost 3 bases and J lost 10 bases. This CDR3 has 14 residues. Germline CDR1 and CDR2: SGHVS and FNYEAQ. For the CDR3, the DNA is TGTGCCAGCAGCTTCGGACTAGCGGGAGACGAGCAGTTCTTC. The encoded protein is CASSFGLAGDEQFF.

The chain combines TRBV5-1 with TRBJ2-1, with 8 bases aligning to TRBD1. Looked up from germline, CDR1 is SGHRS and CDR2 is YFSETQ. This CDR3 has 22 residues. The ends lost 2 bases at V and 2 bases at J; junction bases unmatched: 24. The chain's CDR3 is CASSLEKFGQGISGIAYNEQFF. The CDR3 DNA reads TGCGCCAGCAGCTTAGAAAAGTTTGGACAGGGAATTTCCGGGATCGCCTACAATGAGCAGTTCTTC.

This clone was counted a single time. The chain uses TRBV7-9 and TRBJ2-4; 11 positions agree with TRBD2. The V gene's germline CDR1 is SEHNR and CDR2 FQNEAQ (reference sequence). There are 14 residues in the CDR3. After removal of 5 bases from V and 6 bases from J, the junction contained 3 bases not matched to a gene. CDR3 protein: CASSPGTSGNIQYF. The CDR3, as DNA: TGTGCCAGCAGCCCCGGGACTAGCGGAAACATTCAGTACTTC.

This sequence joins TRBV11-2 and TRBJ2-5; TRBD2 agrees at 10 bases. The CDR3 has 18 amino acids. The ends lost 2 bases at V and 1 base at J; junction bases unmatched: 10. Germline V gene sequence: CDR1 SGHAT, CDR2 FQNNGV. The CDR3 region is CASSLWGRTSGPQETQYF. CDR3 coding DNA: TGTGCCAGCAGCTTATGGGGAAGGACTAGCGGCCCCCAAGAGACCCAGTACTTC.

This chain links TRBV7-2 with TRBJ2-3; D perhaps matches TRBD2 (6 bases). The CDR3 totals 14 residues. V was pared by 3 bases and J by 1 base, with 8 bases between. CDR1 is SGHTA and CDR2 is FQGNSA in the germline V gene. CDR3 in amino acids: CASSFERGTDTQYF. The CDR3 DNA is TGTGCCAGCAGCTTCGAGCGGGGCACAGATACGCAGTATTTT.

The chain combines TRBV7-2 with TRBJ1-1; a weak D match, TRBD1 (5 bases). CDR3 size: 15 residues. Germline V CDR1 and CDR2: SGHTA, FQGNSA. V lost 1 base to trimming and J lost 5 bases, with 14 bases between them. The CDR3 DNA sequence: TGTGCCAGCAGCTTAGTCTTTGCCGGGGGGACTGAAGCTTTCTTT. This sequence encodes CASSLVFAGGTEAFF.

The CDR3 nucleotides read TGCAGCGTTGTTCGTAGCGGGAGGGCCGAGCAGTACTTC. This encodes CSVVRSGRAEQYF. The chain employs TRBV29-1 and TRBJ2-7, with 11 bases fitting TRBD2. This CDR3 spans 13 amino acids. Trimming removed 4 bases from V and 6 bases from J; junction bases left unmatched: 5. Germline values: CDR1 SQVTM, CDR2 ANQGSEA.

Turning to this clone: At one end, the junction sequence differs from germline, possibly due to a read error. This chain joins TRBV6-5 and TRBJ1-4, with 8 bases fitting TRBD1. Looked up from germline, CDR1 is MNHEY and CDR2 is SVGAGI. There are 13 residues in the CDR3. In nucleotides, the CDR3 is TGTGCCAGCAGCCCGGACAGGGAGGCCCATCGGCTTTTT. This sequence encodes CASSPDREAHRLF.

The chain combines TRBV4-2 with TRBJ2-7; 7 bases fit TRBD2. Germline V CDR1 and CDR2: LGHNA, YNFKEQ. The CDR3 has 16 residues. The V segment lost 2 bases and the J segment 2 bases; nucleotides outside the gene matches: 9. CDR3 DNA sequence: TGTGCCAGCAGCCAATCCCCGGCTAGCGGAACCTACGAGCAGTACTTC. Translating it yields CASSQSPASGTYEQYF.

For the CDR3, the DNA is TGCGCCAGCAGCTTCTGGGACAGACCCACAGATACGCAGTATTTT. Its protein is CASSFWDRPTDTQYF. V is TRBV5-1 and J is TRBJ2-3; 7 bases map to TRBD1. The junction had 5 bases not matched to a gene; V was cut back by 2 bases and J by 2 bases. The CDR3 is made up of 15 amino acids. Germline CDR1 SGHRS, CDR2 YFSETQ.

This chain connects TRBV7-3 to TRBJ2-3; the D gene is possibly TRBD2 (5 bases). CDR1 SGHTA and CDR2 FQGTGA come from the germline V gene. CDR3 length equals 15 residues. The V end lost 4 bases, the J end lost 3 bases, and 14 bases lay between the germline ends. CDR3 region: CASSSYVSGTDTQYF. CDR3 DNA: TGTGCCAGCAGCTCCTACGTATCGGGAACAGATACGCAGTATTTT.

The chain employs TRBV5-4 and TRBJ2-7, with TRBD2 matching 15 bases. Germline CDR1 is SGHNT and CDR2 is YYREEE (reference sequence). CDR3 length: 15 amino acids. The V segment lost 3 bases and the J segment 7 bases; nucleotides outside the gene matches: 5. CDR3 DNA: TGTGCCAGCAGCTCCGGACTAGCGGGGGGGGTGGAGCAGTACTTC. Translating gives CASSSGLAGGVEQYF.

The chain has TRBV7-3 and TRBJ2-7; no reliable D call. V dropped 1 base and J dropped 2 bases, with 9 bases sitting between them. The CDR3 sequence is 14 residues long. Germline CDR1 reads SGHTA; CDR2 reads FQGTGA. The CDR3 DNA reads TGTGCCAGCAGCTTAAACCCGACACCCTACGAGCAGTACTTC. It yields the protein CASSLNPTPYEQYF.

V and J are TRBV5-4 and TRBJ1-4; TRBD1 might be the D (6 bases). Germline loops: CDR1 SGHNT, CDR2 YYREEE (reference sequence). The V end was cut by 4 bases, the J end by 8 bases, with 15 bases between. The CDR3 covers 14 residues. CDR3 sequence reads: CASSRNRVGEKLFF. The CDR3 coding sequence is TGTGCCAGCAGCCGAAACAGGGTAGGGGAAAAACTGTTTTTT.

This sequence joins TRBV30 and TRBJ1-3; TRBD1 aligns across 8 bases. The CDR3 sequence is 14 residues long. V gave up 5 bases and J gave up 2 bases; unmatched junction bases: 5. Germline CDR1 and CDR2: GTSNPN and SVGIG (reference sequence). In DNA form, the CDR3 reads TGTGCCTGGGATGAACAGGGGGCTGGAAACACCATATATTTT. Protein sequence: CAWDEQGAGNTIYF.

The chain employs TRBV25-1 and TRBJ2-7, with 13 bases identical to TRBD2. After removal of 3 bases from V and 2 bases from J, the junction contained 4 bases not matched to a gene. Germline V gene sequence: CDR1 MGHDK, CDR2 SYGVNS. This CDR3 has 16 amino acids. The CDR3 region is CASSDLGLAGAYEQYF. The DNA for the CDR3 is TGTGCCAGCAGTGATTTAGGACTAGCGGGAGCCTACGAGCAGTACTTC.

The rearrangement joins TRBV11-2 to TRBJ1-2, with D uncertain. CDR3 size: 13 residues. The germline V gene has CDR1 SGHAT and CDR2 FQNNGV. Trimming stripped 1 base from V and 7 bases from J, with 10 bases between. CDR3 sequence: CASSLAPEGGYTF. For the CDR3, the DNA is TGTGCCAGCAGCTTAGCACCAGAGGGTGGCTACACCTTC.

The CDR3 region is CASRWTSGKLGELFF. CDR3 in DNA: TGTGCCAGCAGATGGACTAGCGGGAAGCTGGGGGAGCTGTTTTTT. The chain employs TRBV7-2 and TRBJ2-2, with 12 nucleotides matching TRBD2. Trimming took 6 bases from V and 8 from J; bases not matched to a gene: 7. Looked up from germline, CDR1 is SGHTA and CDR2 is FQGNSA. This CDR3 spans 15 amino acids.

The chain employs TRBV9 and TRBJ2-1; 7 nucleotides agree with TRBD2. The CDR3 has 13 residues. The germline V gene has CDR1 SGDLS and CDR2 YYNGEE. V was clipped by 1 base and J by 8 bases; unmatched bases: 3. CDR3: CASSVTSADEQFF. CDR3 DNA sequence: TGTGCCAGCAGCGTAACTAGCGCAGATGAGCAGTTCTTC.

This clone was detected once. The CDR3 sequence: CASSLAGTGLQETQYF. The DNA for the CDR3 is TGTGCCAGCAGCTTAGCCGGGACAGGGCTGCAAGAGACCCAGTACTTC. The gene calls are TRBV7-9 and TRBJ2-5; 9 bases align to TRBD1. Germline CDR1 reads SEHNR; CDR2 reads FQNEAQ (reference sequence). The length of the CDR3 is 16 residues. The V gene end was trimmed by 0 bases and the J gene end by 2 bases; junction bases not matched to a gene: 4.

The chain couples TRBV27 to TRBJ1-2; possibly TRBD1 for D (6 bases). V dropped 3 bases and J dropped 4 bases, with 9 bases sitting between them. The CDR3 loop spans 13 amino acids. Germline loops: CDR1 MNHEY, CDR2 SMNVEV (reference sequence). CDR3 DNA sequence: TGTGCCAGCAGTTTTCGGACAGCCTATGGCTACACCTTC. This codes for CASSFRTAYGYTF.

This clone has a single count. The gene calls are TRBV4-1 and TRBJ1-1; tentatively, D is TRBD1 (5 bases). Germline CDR1 is MGHRA and CDR2 is YSYEKL. Deletions cut 1 base from V and 1 base from J, with 10 bases between. CDR3 length equals 15 residues. The chain's CDR3 is CASSQGLGGNTEAFF. CDR3 in DNA: TGCGCCAGCAGCCAAGGGCTCGGGGGGAACACTGAAGCTTTCTTT.

This rearrangement joins TRBV5-1 to TRBJ2-1; D gene ambiguous. Germline values: CDR1 SGHRS, CDR2 YFSETQ. The CDR3 consists of 15 residues. Trimming removed 1 base at V and 0 bases at J, with 8 bases between. The CDR3 DNA sequence: TGCGCCAGCAGCTTGAGCGATCACTCCTACAATGAGCAGTTCTTC. Protein product: CASSLSDHSYNEQFF.

The chain couples TRBV30 to TRBJ2-3; tentatively, D is TRBD1 (5 bases). V lost 4 bases to trimming and J lost 3 bases, with 14 bases between them. This CDR3 spans 14 amino acids. Germline V lookup: CDR1 GTSNPN, CDR2 SVGIG (reference sequence). The CDR3 reads CAWTPWQGTDTQYF. CDR3 nucleotides: TGTGCCTGGACCCCCTGGCAGGGAACAGATACGCAGTATTTT.